These T cell receptor beta chains were read from a single sample in a study of metastatic and nonmetastatic thyroid tumors. TCRdb used MiXCR to call clones anew from the PCR reads. The data show 23,000 or so clones, with 13% seen just once and about 15% held by the top ten. The specimen was blood. These receptors were collected from a female donor with papillary thyroid cancer or a benign thyroid nodule (not recorded which). Some clones in this sample may be carry-over from other donors' samples. The CDR3 runs from the conserved cysteine through the conserved F or W. A D gene is named only where the DNA matches it firmly. Clone size is shown for a subset of rows, as once, few, many or a class of expanded clone.

j_gene: TRBJ1-5; d_gene: TRBD1; v_gene: TRBV6-7; abundance: many; CDR3aa: CASRKHRGGADQPQHF; CDR3nt: TGTGCCAGCAGAAAACACCGAGGGGGCGCGGATCAGCCCCAGCATTTT
j_gene: TRBJ2-5; d_gene: -; v_gene: TRBV6-5; abundance: -; CDR3aa: CASSYSVTVGQETQYF; CDR3nt: TGTGCCAGCAGTTACTCCGTGACAGTGGGGCAAGAGACCCAGTACTTC
j_gene: TRBJ2-7; d_gene: -; v_gene: TRBV6-5; abundance: many; CDR3aa: CASSYGTTDYEQYF; CDR3nt: TGTGCCAGCAGTTACGGGACAACTGATTACGAGCAGTACTTC
j_gene: TRBJ1-1; d_gene: -; v_gene: TRBV19; abundance: -; CDR3aa: CASSGGMNTEAFF; CDR3nt: TGTGCCAGTAGTGGGGGTATGAACACTGAAGCTTTCTTT
j_gene: TRBJ1-2; d_gene: -; v_gene: TRBV6-2/TRBV6-3; abundance: many; CDR3aa: CASSYDPTYGYTF; CDR3nt: TGTGCCAGCAGTTACGACCCCACCTATGGCTACACCTTC
j_gene: TRBJ1-1; d_gene: -; v_gene: TRBV6-5; abundance: many; CDR3aa: CASSYGQLLNTEAFF; CDR3nt: TGTGCCAGCAGTTACGGGCAGTTGTTGAACACTGAAGCTTTCTTT
j_gene: TRBJ1-2; d_gene: -; v_gene: TRBV6-1; abundance: few; CDR3aa: CASSEEPTGGYGYTF; CDR3nt: TGTGCCAGCAGTGAAGAGCCGACAGGAGGCTATGGCTACACCTTC
j_gene: TRBJ1-1; d_gene: -; v_gene: TRBV12-3/TRBV12-4; abundance: few; CDR3aa: CASSLDSRLATEAFF; CDR3nt: TGTGCCAGCAGTTTAGATTCGAGGTTGGCCACTGAAGCTTTCTTT
j_gene: TRBJ1-5; d_gene: -; v_gene: TRBV30; abundance: many; CDR3aa: CAWSDQGSQPQHF; CDR3nt: TGTGCCTGGAGTGACCAGGGAAGTCAGCCCCAGCATTTT
j_gene: TRBJ1-5; d_gene: -; v_gene: TRBV6-2/TRBV6-3; abundance: many; CDR3aa: CASRPTSHQPQHF; CDR3nt: TGTGCCAGCAGGCCCACCTCACATCAGCCCCAGCATTTT
j_gene: TRBJ1-1; d_gene: TRBD1; v_gene: TRBV18; abundance: many; CDR3aa: CASSPQGQGASSTEAFF; CDR3nt: TGTGCCAGCTCACCCCAGGGACAGGGGGCCTCAAGCACTGAAGCTTTCTTT
j_gene: TRBJ1-2; d_gene: -; v_gene: TRBV9; abundance: few; CDR3aa: CASSAPNGYTF; CDR3nt: TGTGCCAGCAGCGCACCAAATGGCTACACCTTC
j_gene: TRBJ2-7; d_gene: -; v_gene: TRBV6-1; abundance: many; CDR3aa: CASSLNSISYEQYF; CDR3nt: TGTGCCAGCAGCCTGAACAGTATCTCCTACGAGCAGTACTTC
j_gene: TRBJ2-5; d_gene: TRBD2; v_gene: TRBV10-3; abundance: many; CDR3aa: CAISESGSGVETQYF; CDR3nt: TGTGCCATCAGTGAGTCGGGTAGCGGGGTAGAGACCCAGTACTTC
j_gene: TRBJ2-3; d_gene: -; v_gene: TRBV11-2; abundance: -; CDR3aa: CASTPLPGRGLGGDTQYF; CDR3nt: TGTGCCAGCACCCCCCTCCCGGGACGGGGCTTAGGCGGAGATACGCAGTATTTT
j_gene: TRBJ1-1; d_gene: -; v_gene: TRBV5-1; abundance: many; CDR3aa: CASSVQTGNTEAFF; CDR3nt: TGCGCCAGCAGCGTACAGACAGGGAACACTGAAGCTTTCTTT
j_gene: TRBJ2-2; d_gene: TRBD2; v_gene: TRBV10-1; abundance: many; CDR3aa: CASSESFSLAAFTGELFF; CDR3nt: TGCGCCAGCAGTGAATCTTTTAGTCTAGCGGCTTTCACCGGGGAGCTGTTTTTT
j_gene: TRBJ1-1; d_gene: -; v_gene: TRBV28; abundance: many; CDR3aa: CASSRDTLTEAFF; CDR3nt: TGTGCCAGCAGTCGAGACACCTTGACTGAAGCTTTCTTT
j_gene: TRBJ2-2; d_gene: -; v_gene: TRBV5-1; abundance: many; CDR3aa: CASSLGRPNTGELFF; CDR3nt: TGCGCCAGCAGCTTGGGCAGACCGAACACCGGGGAGCTGTTTTTT
j_gene: TRBJ1-5; d_gene: TRBD1; v_gene: TRBV6-2/TRBV6-3; abundance: few; CDR3aa: CASSYGTGSNQQQHF; CDR3nt: TGTGCCAGCAGTTACGGGACAGGGAGCAATCAGCAACAGCATTTT
j_gene: TRBJ1-3; d_gene: -; v_gene: TRBV20-1; abundance: -; CDR3aa: CSAREFGGDGNTIYF; CDR3nt: TGCAGTGCTAGGGAGTTCGGTGGGGACGGAAACACCATATATTTT
j_gene: TRBJ1-5; d_gene: -; v_gene: TRBV2; abundance: many; CDR3aa: CASSEARLTNQPQHF; CDR3nt: TGTGCCAGCAGTGAAGCGCGCCTGACGAATCAGCCCCAGCATTTT
j_gene: TRBJ1-2; d_gene: TRBD1; v_gene: TRBV30; abundance: many; CDR3aa: CAWSVSGQERRYGYTF; CDR3nt: TGTGCCTGGAGTGTAAGTGGACAGGAACGACGCTATGGCTACACCTTC
j_gene: TRBJ2-7; d_gene: -; v_gene: TRBV21-1; abundance: -; CDR3aa: CASSIGAPELWAGVPYEQYF; CDR3nt: TGTGCCAGCAGCATAGGCGCTCCGGAGCTCTGGGCTGGAGTCCCCTACGAGCAGTACTTC
j_gene: TRBJ2-7; d_gene: -; v_gene: TRBV15; abundance: many; CDR3aa: CATSRGTRGDYEQYF; CDR3nt: TGTGCCACCAGCAGGGGGACCAGAGGGGACTACGAGCAGTACTTC
j_gene: TRBJ2-5; d_gene: -; v_gene: TRBV6-1; abundance: many; CDR3aa: CASSLGGGALKTQYF; CDR3nt: TGTGCCAGCAGCCTGGGTGGGGGCGCTTTAAAGACCCAGTACTTC
j_gene: TRBJ1-2; d_gene: -; v_gene: TRBV12-3/TRBV12-4; abundance: many; CDR3aa: CASSFPPYGYTF; CDR3nt: TGTGCCAGCAGTTTCCCGCCATATGGCTACACCTTC
j_gene: TRBJ1-4; d_gene: TRBD1; v_gene: TRBV5-6; abundance: many; CDR3aa: CASSRGGQPNEKLFF; CDR3nt: TGTGCCAGCAGCCGGGGGGGACAGCCTAATGAAAAACTGTTTTTT
j_gene: TRBJ2-7; d_gene: -; v_gene: TRBV11-3; abundance: many; CDR3aa: CASSRTGWEQYF; CDR3nt: TGTGCCAGCAGCCGTACAGGGTGGGAGCAGTACTTC
j_gene: TRBJ2-1; d_gene: -; v_gene: TRBV27; abundance: medium-sized; CDR3aa: CASSSDSGPYNEQFF; CDR3nt: TGTGCCAGCAGTTCAGACAGCGGCCCCTACAATGAGCAGTTCTTC
j_gene: TRBJ2-3; d_gene: -; v_gene: TRBV18; abundance: many; CDR3aa: CASSPSTDTQYF; CDR3nt: TGTGCCAGCTCACCTAGCACAGATACGCAGTATTTT
j_gene: TRBJ2-7; d_gene: -; v_gene: TRBV10-2; abundance: many; CDR3aa: CASSFPRSYSYEQYF; CDR3nt: TGCGCCAGCAGTTTTCCCAGGTCCTACTCCTACGAGCAGTACTTC
j_gene: TRBJ1-1; d_gene: -; v_gene: TRBV14; abundance: many; CDR3aa: CASSQDLAQTEAFF; CDR3nt: TGTGCCAGCAGCCAAGACCTCGCGCAGACTGAAGCTTTCTTT
j_gene: TRBJ1-2; d_gene: -; v_gene: TRBV12-3/TRBV12-4; abundance: many; CDR3aa: CASSAVSYGYTF; CDR3nt: TGTGCCAGCTCTGCCGTGAGCTATGGCTACACCTTC
j_gene: TRBJ1-2; d_gene: -; v_gene: TRBV12-3/TRBV12-4; abundance: few; CDR3aa: CASSYGRVYGYTF; CDR3nt: TGTGCCAGCAGTTATGGACGGGTCTATGGTTACACCTTC
j_gene: TRBJ2-3; d_gene: -; v_gene: TRBV5-4; abundance: many; CDR3aa: CASSESGPKVTDTQYF; CDR3nt: TGTGCCAGCTCCGAATCCGGGCCCAAGGTCACAGATACGCAGTATTTT
j_gene: TRBJ1-4; d_gene: -; v_gene: TRBV12-3/TRBV12-4; abundance: many; CDR3aa: CASSFEGREKLFF; CDR3nt: TGTGCCAGCAGTTTTGAAGGTAGAGAAAAACTGTTTTTT
j_gene: TRBJ2-3; d_gene: -; v_gene: TRBV28; abundance: -; CDR3aa: CASSLRTDTQYF; CDR3nt: TGTGCCAGCAGTTTGCGCACAGATACGCAGTATTTT
j_gene: TRBJ2-5; d_gene: -; v_gene: TRBV7-9; abundance: many; CDR3aa: CASSFTGMETQYF; CDR3nt: TGTGCCAGCAGCTTCACAGGGATGGAGACCCAGTACTTC
j_gene: TRBJ1-5; d_gene: -; v_gene: TRBV6-1; abundance: many; CDR3aa: CASSFSDQPQHF; CDR3nt: TGTGCCAGCAGTTTCAGCGATCAGCCCCAGCATTTT
j_gene: TRBJ2-1; d_gene: -; v_gene: TRBV5-1; abundance: many; CDR3aa: CASSLLQVSSYNEQFF; CDR3nt: TGCGCCAGCAGCTTGCTGCAGGTCAGCTCCTACAATGAGCAGTTCTTC
j_gene: TRBJ2-1; d_gene: -; v_gene: TRBV5-4; abundance: many; CDR3aa: CASTPGANEQFF; CDR3nt: TGTGCCAGCACCCCGGGAGCCAATGAGCAGTTCTTC
j_gene: TRBJ1-1; d_gene: TRBD1; v_gene: TRBV20-1; abundance: many; CDR3aa: CSARDPQRQGRAFF; CDR3nt: TGCAGTGCTAGAGACCCCCAGAGACAGGGACGAGCTTTCTTT
j_gene: TRBJ2-5; d_gene: -; v_gene: TRBV28; abundance: many; CDR3aa: CASSPGAVEETQYF; CDR3nt: TGTGCCAGCAGCCCGGGGGCAGTAGAGGAGACCCAGTACTTC
j_gene: TRBJ1-2; d_gene: -; v_gene: TRBV6-2/TRBV6-3; abundance: many; CDR3aa: CASRLAAIVGIYGYTF; CDR3nt: TGTGCCAGCAGACTTGCTGCTATTGTCGGTATCTATGGCTACACCTTC